The sequence of this T cell receptor beta chain was determined in a study of blood T cell repertoires in COVID-19. In the original analysis: Counts of nucleated cells, estimated from reference gene primer amplification, were obtained. Sequencing was performed with immunoSEQ multiplex PCR; in TCRdb, only in-frame clones are kept and a portion is missing. That table supplies the V and J calls and clone size; D and trimming were determined from the DNA. The profile covers 140,000 or so clones, with roughly 80% appearing a single time and 16% taken by the ten largest. The CDR3 covers 16 residues. V lost 4 bases, J lost 1 base, and 16 bases lay in between. Germline-derived CDR1 and CDR2 are MNHEY and SMNVEV (reference sequence).

The chain has TRBV27 and TRBJ2-5; a possible D gene is TRBD2 (6 bases). The sequenced material came from peripheral blood. This clonotype was sampled from a man aged 45-65 years with acute or convalescent COVID-19. This chain's CDR3 is CASSSTSRLVQETQYF. CDR3 sequence (DNA): TGTGCCAGCAGTTCTACTTCAAGACTAGTCCAAGAGACCCAGTACTTC.